The TCR beta chain under discussion was sequenced for a study of T cells after posttransplantation cyclophosphamide. Findings of the study overall: Blood and skin or GI T cell repertoires showed limited TRB overlap. Later blood repertoires were often dominated by clones from the donor CD8+ memory compartment. Recipient CMV seropositivity and CMV reactivation strongly tracked TRB clonality.

Sequencing used immunoSEQ multiplex PCR; TCRdb keeps in-frame clones, though not all of them. The sample yields 7,500 to 10,000 clones, about four fifths seen once. As concerns this clone: Its antigen is not identified.

A marrow graft followed busulfan-fludarabine conditioning, with cyclophosphamide on days +3 and +4. Trimming took off 2 bases at V and 9 bases at J, with 8 bases between the two ends. Germline V lookup: CDR1 SEHNR, CDR2 FQNEAQ (reference sequence). The CDR3 has 13 amino acids. The chain uses TRBV7-9 and TRBJ1-6, with TRBD1 as a possible D gene (5 bases). This receptor was identified in a female patient between 35 and 55 years old who received an allogeneic stem cell transplant from a related donor, was CMV-positive, and had no GVHD. These T cells may partly come from the graft donor. The source was PBMCs, collected 1,700 to 2,000 days after a stem cell transplant with posttransplant cyclophosphamide. CDR3 loop: CASSLTQGSPLHF. DNA of the CDR3: TGTGCCAGCAGCTTAACTCAGGGTTCACCCCTCCACTTT.